This TCR beta chain was found in a study of blood T cell repertoires in COVID-19. The trim removed 5 bases at V and 6 bases at J, leaving 3 bases unmatched. The CDR3 covers 13 residues. The V gene's germline CDR1 is SGHDT and CDR2 YYEEEE. This clone qualifies as medium-sized (0.01 to 0.1%). Sequencing was performed with immunoSEQ multiplex PCR; in TCRdb, only in-frame clones are kept and a portion is missing. The table lists 50,000 to 65,000 clones, approximately 90% of them singletons, with 3% to 3.5% in the top ten. This sequence originates from a man aged 45-65 years with acute or convalescent COVID-19. The chain is built from TRBV5-6 and TRBJ2-2, with 8 positions matching TRBD1. The sample was peripheral blood. The CDR3 loop reads CASSTGQAGELFF. The CDR3 DNA reads TGTGCCAGCAGTACGGGACAGGCCGGGGAGCTGTTTTTT.